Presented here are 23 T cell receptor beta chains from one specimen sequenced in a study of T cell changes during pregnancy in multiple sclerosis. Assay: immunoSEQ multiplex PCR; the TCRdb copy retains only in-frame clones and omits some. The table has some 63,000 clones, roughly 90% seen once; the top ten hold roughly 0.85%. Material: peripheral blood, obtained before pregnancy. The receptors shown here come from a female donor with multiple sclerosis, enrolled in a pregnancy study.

As DNA, the CDR3 is TGTGCCAGCAGCAATCGGGATGAAGCTTTCTTT. This translates into CASSNRDEAFF. The rearrangement uses TRBV21-1 and TRBJ1-1. TRBV21-1 represents a pseudogene. The CDR3 extends over 11 amino acids.

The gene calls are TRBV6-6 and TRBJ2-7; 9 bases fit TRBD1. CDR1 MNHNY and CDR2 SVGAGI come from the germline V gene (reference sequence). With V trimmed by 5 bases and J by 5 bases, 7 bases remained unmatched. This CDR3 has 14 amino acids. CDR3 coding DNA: TGTGCCAGCAGTGTCACAGGGGGCAGGAACGAGCAGTACTTC. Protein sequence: CASSVTGGRNEQYF.

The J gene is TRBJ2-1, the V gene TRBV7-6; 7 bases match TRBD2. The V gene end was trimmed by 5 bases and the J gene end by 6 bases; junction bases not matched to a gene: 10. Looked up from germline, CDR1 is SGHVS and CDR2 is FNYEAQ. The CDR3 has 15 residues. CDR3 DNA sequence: TGTGCCAGCAGCGCGCCGGGACTACCCTTCAATGAGCAGTTCTTC. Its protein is CASSAPGLPFNEQFF.

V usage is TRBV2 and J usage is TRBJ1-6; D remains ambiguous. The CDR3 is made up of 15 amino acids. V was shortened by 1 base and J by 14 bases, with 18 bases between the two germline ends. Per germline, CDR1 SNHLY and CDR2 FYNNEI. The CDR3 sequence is CASSEVVGPRRTLHF. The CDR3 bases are TGTGCCAGCAGTGAAGTGGTCGGGCCCAGGAGGACCCTCCACTTT.

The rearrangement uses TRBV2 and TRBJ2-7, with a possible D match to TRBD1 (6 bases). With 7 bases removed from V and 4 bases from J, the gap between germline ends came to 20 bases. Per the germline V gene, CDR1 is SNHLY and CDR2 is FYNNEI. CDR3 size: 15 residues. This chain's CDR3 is CASIWRTVKWYEQYF. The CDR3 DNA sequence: TGTGCCAGCATCTGGAGGACAGTAAAGTGGTACGAGCAGTACTTC.

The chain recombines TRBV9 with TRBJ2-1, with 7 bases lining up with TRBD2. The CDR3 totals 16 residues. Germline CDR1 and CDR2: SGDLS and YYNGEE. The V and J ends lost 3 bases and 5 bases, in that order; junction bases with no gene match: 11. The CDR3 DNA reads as TGTGCCAGCAGCGGTAGGGGATCTAGCGGAAACAATGAGCAGTTCTTC. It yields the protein CASSGRGSSGNNEQFF.

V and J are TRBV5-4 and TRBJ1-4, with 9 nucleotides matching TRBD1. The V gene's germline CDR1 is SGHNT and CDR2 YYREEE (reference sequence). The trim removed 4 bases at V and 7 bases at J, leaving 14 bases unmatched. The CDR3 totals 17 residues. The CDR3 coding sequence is TGTGCCAGCAGCCAAGAAGAGGGGGGACAGGGCCGTGAAAAACTGTTTTTT. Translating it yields CASSQEEGGQGREKLFF.

The CDR3 region is CASKDRGSQETQYF. In DNA form, the CDR3 reads TGTGCCAGCAAGGACAGGGGTAGTCAAGAGACCCAGTACTTC. The J gene is TRBJ2-5, the V gene TRBV2; 9 nucleotides align to TRBD1. This CDR3 comprises 14 residues. CDR1 and CDR2 (germline): SNHLY, FYNNEI. Unmatched junction bases numbered 5, after V lost 7 bases and J lost 2 bases.

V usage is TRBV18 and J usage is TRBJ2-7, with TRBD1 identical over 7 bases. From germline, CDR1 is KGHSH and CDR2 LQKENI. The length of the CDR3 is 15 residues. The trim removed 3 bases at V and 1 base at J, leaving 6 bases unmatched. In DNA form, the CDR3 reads TGTGCCAGCTCACCCTTGGACAGGCATTCCTACGAGCAGTACTTC. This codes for CASSPLDRHSYEQYF.

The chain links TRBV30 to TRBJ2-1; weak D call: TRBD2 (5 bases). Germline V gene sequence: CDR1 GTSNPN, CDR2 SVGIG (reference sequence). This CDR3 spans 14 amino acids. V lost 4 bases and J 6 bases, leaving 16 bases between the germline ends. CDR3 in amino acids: CAWKPGNTANEQFF. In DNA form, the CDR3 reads TGTGCCTGGAAGCCGGGAAATACCGCCAATGAGCAGTTCTTC.

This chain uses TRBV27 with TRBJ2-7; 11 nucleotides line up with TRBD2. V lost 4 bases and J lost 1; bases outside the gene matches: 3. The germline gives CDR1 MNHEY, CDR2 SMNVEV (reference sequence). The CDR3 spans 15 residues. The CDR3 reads CASSSSGGSSYEQYF. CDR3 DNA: TGTGCCAGCAGTTCTAGCGGGGGGTCATCCTACGAGCAGTACTTC.

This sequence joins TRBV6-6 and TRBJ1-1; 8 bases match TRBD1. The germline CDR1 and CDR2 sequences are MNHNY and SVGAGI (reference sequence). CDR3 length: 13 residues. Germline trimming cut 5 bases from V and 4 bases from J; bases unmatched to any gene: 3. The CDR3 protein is CASSDRGSTEAFF. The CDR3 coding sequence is TGTGCCAGCAGTGACAGGGGAAGCACTGAAGCTTTCTTT.

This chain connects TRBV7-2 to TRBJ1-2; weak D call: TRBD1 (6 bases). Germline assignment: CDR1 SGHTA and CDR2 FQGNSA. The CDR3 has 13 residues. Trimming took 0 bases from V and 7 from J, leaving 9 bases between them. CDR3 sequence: CASSLAQGGGYTF. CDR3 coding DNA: TGTGCCAGCAGCTTAGCACAGGGTGGTGGCTACACCTTC.

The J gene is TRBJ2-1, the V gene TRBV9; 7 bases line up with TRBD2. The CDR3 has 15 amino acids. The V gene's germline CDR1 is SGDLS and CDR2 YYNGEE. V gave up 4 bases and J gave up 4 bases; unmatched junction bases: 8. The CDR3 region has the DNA TGTGCCAGCAGCCCAGAGGCGGGGGATTACAATGAGCAGTTCTTC. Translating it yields CASSPEAGDYNEQFF.

The CDR3 is CASSQEVPGLHNSPLHF. The CDR3 nucleotides read TGTGCCAGCAGCCAAGAGGTTCCGGGACTGCATAATTCACCCCTCCACTTT. The rearrangement links TRBV4-2 to TRBJ1-6; tentative D call: TRBD1 (5 bases). The CDR3 runs to 17 residues. Germline V lookup: CDR1 LGHNA, CDR2 YNFKEQ. V was cut by 0 bases and J by 5 bases, with 14 bases left in between.

The CDR3 DNA sequence: TGTGCCAGCAGATCGGAGTGGAATTCACCCCTCCACTTT. It codes for CASRSEWNSPLHF. The chain couples TRBV6-4 to TRBJ1-6, with no clear D. Germline V gene lookup returns CDR1 MRHNA and CDR2 SNTAGT. Trimming stripped 6 bases from V and 7 bases from J, with 10 bases between. CDR3 length: 13 residues.

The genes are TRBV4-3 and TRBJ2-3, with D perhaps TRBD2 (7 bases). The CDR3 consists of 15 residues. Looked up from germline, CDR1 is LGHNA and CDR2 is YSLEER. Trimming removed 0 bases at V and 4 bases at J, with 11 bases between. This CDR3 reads CASSQDWGGSDTQYF. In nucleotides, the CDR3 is TGCGCCAGCAGCCAAGATTGGGGGGGCTCAGATACGCAGTATTTT.

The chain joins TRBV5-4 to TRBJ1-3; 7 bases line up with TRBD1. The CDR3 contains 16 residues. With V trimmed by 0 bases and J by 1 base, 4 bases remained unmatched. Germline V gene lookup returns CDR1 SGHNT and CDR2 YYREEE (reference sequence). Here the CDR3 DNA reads TGTGCCAGCAGCTTGGGACAGGGCAGATCTGGAAACACCATATATTTT. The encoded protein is CASSLGQGRSGNTIYF.

CDR3 in amino acids: CASTRTEGYGYTF. The CDR3 DNA is TGTGCCAGCACCCGGACAGAAGGCTATGGCTACACCTTC. The V gene is TRBV27, the J gene TRBJ1-2; TRBD1 might be the D (6 bases). Germline V gene data show CDR1 as MNHEY and CDR2 as SMNVEV (reference sequence). V was cut by 7 bases and J by 4 bases, with 13 bases left in between. The CDR3 has 13 amino acids.

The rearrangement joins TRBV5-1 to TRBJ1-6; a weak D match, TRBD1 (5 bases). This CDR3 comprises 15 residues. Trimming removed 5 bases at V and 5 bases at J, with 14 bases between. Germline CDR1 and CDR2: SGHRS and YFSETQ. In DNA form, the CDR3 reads TGCGCCAGCAGGACCCAGGGATCAGATAATTCACCCCTCCACTTT. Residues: CASRTQGSDNSPLHF.

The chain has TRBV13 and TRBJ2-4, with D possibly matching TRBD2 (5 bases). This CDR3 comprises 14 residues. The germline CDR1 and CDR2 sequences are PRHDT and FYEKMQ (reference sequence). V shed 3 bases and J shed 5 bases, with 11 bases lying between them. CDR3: CASSFLGSQNIQYF. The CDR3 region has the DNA TGTGCCAGCAGCTTTTTAGGGAGTCAAAACATTCAGTACTTC.

In DNA form, the CDR3 reads TGTGCCAGCAGCGCCGGACAGGGTAACATTCAGTACTTC. Protein sequence: CASSAGQGNIQYF. The chain couples TRBV13 to TRBJ2-4; 8 nucleotides align to TRBD1. This CDR3 contains 13 residues. Germline trimming cut 5 bases from V and 7 bases from J; bases unmatched to any gene: 4. Germline assignment: CDR1 PRHDT and CDR2 FYEKMQ (reference sequence). Together with reference TRBV13 and TRBJ2-4, the CDR3 gives the full variable domain: AAGVIQSPRHLIKEKRETATLKCYPIPRHDTVYWYQQGPGQDPQFLISFYEKMQSDKGSIPDRFSAQQFSDYHSELNMSSLELGDSALYFCASSAGQGNIQYFGAGTRLSVL.

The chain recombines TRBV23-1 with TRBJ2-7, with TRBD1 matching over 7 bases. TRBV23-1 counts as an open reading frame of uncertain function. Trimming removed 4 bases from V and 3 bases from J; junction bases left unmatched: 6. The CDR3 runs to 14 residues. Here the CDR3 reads CASSPGTVLYEQYF. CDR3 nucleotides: TGCGCCAGCAGTCCGGGGACAGTTCTCTACGAGCAGTACTTC.